These 23 T cell receptor beta chains originate from one sample sequenced in a study of T-cell memory formation after mild COVID-19. MiXCR, applied by TCRdb to the 5' RACE reads, yields one record per CDR3 protein. The table has about 400,000 distinct CDR3 sequences, roughly 15% seen once. Sequencing input: PBMCs or a T cell subset sorted from them (not recorded which). The receptors derive from a man between 18 and 35 years old who had mild COVID-19 (a few samples of this study predate the infection). Cell type and time point are not known.

This chain connects TRBV3-1 to TRBJ1-2; D gene uncertain. The germline V gene has CDR1 LGHDT and CDR2 YNNKEL (reference sequence). This CDR3 region has 15 residues. Trimming removed 1 base at V and 0 bases at J, with 9 bases between. The CDR3 coding sequence is TGTGCCAGCAGCCAAGCCTGGAGAGCTAACTATGGCTACACCTTC. Translating gives CASSQAWRANYGYTF.

The gene calls are TRBV6-5 and TRBJ1-6; D is unresolved. The germline CDR1 and CDR2 sequences are MNHEY and SVGAGI. CDR3 length equals 13 residues. V dropped 2 bases and J dropped 7 bases, with 6 bases sitting between them. The CDR3 sequence is CASSYVENSPLHF. DNA of the CDR3: TGTGCCAGCAGTTACGTGGAAAATTCACCCCTCCACTTT.

This clonotype was found a few times. The chain couples TRBV2 to TRBJ2-3; D possibly corresponds to TRBD2 (6 bases). The V end was cut by 7 bases, the J end by 5 bases, with 16 bases between. CDR1 and CDR2 (germline): SNHLY, FYNNEI. This CDR3 has 14 amino acids. CDR3 amino acids: CASKAPLAIDTQYF. Written as DNA, the CDR3 is TGTGCCAGCAAGGCCCCACTAGCCATAGATACGCAGTATTTT.

The V call is TRBV5-1, the J call TRBJ1-2; D not resolved. From germline, CDR1 is SGHRS and CDR2 YFSETQ. The CDR3 consists of 14 residues. The V end lost 4 bases, the J end lost 10 bases, and 20 bases lay between the germline ends. The CDR3 loop is CASSPDTLTVAYTF. The CDR3, as DNA: TGCGCCAGCAGCCCCGATACATTGACTGTTGCCTACACCTTC. Drawing the rest from reference TRBV5-1 and TRBJ1-2, the complete variable domain is KAGVTQTPRYLIKTRGQQVTLSCSPISGHRSVSWYQQTPGQGLQFLFEYFSETQRNKGNFPGRFSGRQFSNSRSEMNVSTLELGDSALYLCASSPDTLTVAYTFGSGTRLTVV.

This clonotype has a handful of counts. The gene calls are TRBV29-1 and TRBJ1-1; D not resolved. The V and J ends lost 6 bases and 1 base respectively, with 15 bases between them. This CDR3 has 14 amino acids. CDR1 is SQVTM, CDR2 ANQGSEA, per germline. CDR3 sequence: CSVAYVGSNTEAFF. The CDR3 DNA is TGCAGCGTCGCCTATGTAGGGTCGAACACTGAAGCTTTCTTT.

The chain joins TRBV19 to TRBJ2-2; D remains ambiguous. Trimming shortened V by 7 bases and J by 5 bases, and 20 bases separated the two germline ends. The length of the CDR3 is 16 residues. Germline-derived CDR1 and CDR2 are LNHDA and SQIVND (reference sequence). CDR3 protein: CASIRTDQQRTGELFF. Written as DNA, the CDR3 is TGTGCCAGTATTCGAACAGATCAGCAACGGACCGGGGAGCTGTTTTTT.

This clonotype was recorded many times. The rearrangement uses TRBV29-1 and TRBJ2-5; D is undetermined. CDR1 and CDR2 (germline): SQVTM, ANQGSEA. This CDR3 spans 12 amino acids. The V gene lost 5 bases and the J gene lost 5 bases, with 12 bases spanning the gap. CDR3 in DNA: TGCAGCGTTCGAAGTTCCAAGGAGACCCAGTACTTC. Translation: CSVRSSKETQYF.

The rearrangement links TRBV2 to TRBJ1-1; TRBD1 might be the D (5 bases). Per the germline V gene, CDR1 is SNHLY and CDR2 is FYNNEI. V was pared by 2 bases and J by 4 bases, with 17 bases between. The length of the CDR3 is 16 residues. CDR3 residues: CASSELGRGAGTEAFF. As DNA, the CDR3 is TGTGCCAGCAGTGAATTGGGGAGGGGCGCGGGCACTGAAGCTTTCTTT.

The CDR3, as DNA: TGTGCCAGCAGCGTGACGAATTGGGACACTGAAGCTTTCTTT. This sequence encodes CASSVTNWDTEAFF. This chain uses TRBV11-2 with TRBJ1-1; D is uncertain. Germline CDR1 and CDR2: SGHAT and FQNNGV. Trimming pared 5 bases from V and 3 bases from J, leaving 13 bases between. The CDR3 length is 14 residues.

This chain connects TRBV7-3 to TRBJ2-1; 13 bases are shared with TRBD2. J lost 10 bases, V lost 4 bases, and 4 bases had no gene match. This CDR3 contains 14 residues. Germline lookup yields CDR1 SGHTA and CDR2 FQGTGA. CDR3 amino acids: CASSSGTSGEEQFF. The CDR3 nucleotides are TGTGCCAGCAGCTCGGGGACTAGCGGGGAAGAGCAGTTCTTC.

This chain connects TRBV7-9 to TRBJ1-2, with 9 bases identical to TRBD1. Germline CDR1 and CDR2: SEHNR and FQNEAQ (reference sequence). The CDR3 has 15 amino acids. V was pared by 4 bases and J by 9 bases, with 12 bases of the junction left unmatched. The CDR3 is CASSYRRDRVSSYTF. DNA of the CDR3: TGTGCCAGCAGCTACCGCCGGGACAGGGTTAGTAGCTACACCTTC.

The V call is TRBV20-1, the J call TRBJ2-1; TRBD1 is a possible D gene (6 bases). V was shortened by 6 bases and J by 7 bases, with 22 bases between the two germline ends. Germline V gene data show CDR1 as DFQATT and CDR2 as SNEGSKA (reference sequence). This CDR3 is built from 15 residues. Written as DNA, the CDR3 is TGCAGTGCCGCCGACTCAGGGGAGATGAGGAATGAGCAGTTCTTC. This encodes CSAADSGEMRNEQFF.

This clonotype was detected only a few times. The gene calls are TRBV20-1 and TRBJ2-1; TRBD2 aligns across 10 bases. Germline values: CDR1 DFQATT, CDR2 SNEGSKA (reference sequence). CDR3 length equals 18 residues. After removal of 0 bases from V and 0 bases from J, the junction contained 8 bases not matched to a gene. CDR3 loop: CSARDPWTSGSSYNEQFF. In DNA, the CDR3 is TGCAGTGCTAGAGATCCGTGGACTAGCGGTAGCTCCTACAATGAGCAGTTCTTC.

The V call is TRBV6-2 or TRBV6-3, the J call TRBJ1-6; D gene ambiguous. The CDR3 loop spans 15 amino acids. The germline V and J ends were trimmed by 4 bases and 7 bases, with 14 bases remaining between them. The germline CDR1 and CDR2 sequences are MNHEY and SVGEGT. This CDR3 reads CASSLAVRENSPLHF. The CDR3, as DNA: TGTGCCAGCAGTTTGGCAGTACGAGAGAATTCACCCCTCCACTTT.

The J gene is TRBJ1-1, the V gene TRBV13; D perhaps matches TRBD1 (5 bases). The CDR3 spans 12 residues. V was clipped by 4 bases and J by 9 bases, with 12 bases between them. Germline CDR1 and CDR2: PRHDT and FYEKMQ (reference sequence). The chain's CDR3 is CASSSPGDKAFF. Written as DNA, the CDR3 is TGTGCCAGCAGCTCACCGGGGGATAAAGCTTTCTTT. The entire variable domain, with the rest obtained from reference TRBV13 and TRBJ1-1, is as follows: AAGVIQSPRHLIKEKRETATLKCYPIPRHDTVYWYQQGPGQDPQFLISFYEKMQSDKGSIPDRFSAQQFSDYHSELNMSSLELGDSALYFCASSSPGDKAFFGQGTRLTVV.

This clonotype has a handful of counts. CDR3 residues: CASSSRDSSYEQYF. The CDR3 nucleotides read TGTGCCAGCAGCTCGAGGGACAGCAGCTACGAGCAGTACTTC. The rearrangement joins TRBV7-2 to TRBJ2-7; 7 bases agree with TRBD1. V lost 4 bases and J lost 3; bases outside the gene matches: 6. The CDR3 length is 14 residues. Germline loops: CDR1 SGHTA, CDR2 FQGNSA. Drawing the rest from reference TRBV7-2 and TRBJ2-7, the complete variable domain is GAGVSQSPSNKVTEKGKDVELRCDPISGHTALYWYRQSLGQGLEFLIYFQGNSAPDKSGLPSDRFSAERTGGSVSTLTIQRTQQEDSAVYLCASSSRDSSYEQYFGPGTRLTVT.

The chain employs TRBV7-3 and TRBJ2-1; 7 nucleotides align to TRBD2. The length of the CDR3 is 13 residues. Germline CDR1 and CDR2: SGHTA and FQGTGA. J lost 8 bases, V lost 6 bases, and 7 bases had no gene match. Written as DNA, the CDR3 is TGTGCCAGCAGTCGGACTAGTCTACATGAGCAGTTCTTC. This codes for CASSRTSLHEQFF.

The rearrangement uses TRBV4-1 and TRBJ1-1; D gene ambiguous. Trimming shortened V by 0 bases and J by 1 base, and 18 bases separated the two germline ends. This CDR3 spans 18 amino acids. The germline gives CDR1 MGHRA, CDR2 YSYEKL. The chain's CDR3 is CASSQEGQRLGGNTEAFF. As DNA, the CDR3 is TGCGCCAGCAGCCAAGAAGGTCAGAGGTTGGGAGGGAACACTGAAGCTTTCTTT.

The chain joins TRBV18 to TRBJ2-6; no clear D. This CDR3 has 15 amino acids. Germline V gene data show CDR1 as KGHSH and CDR2 as LQKENI. V was pared by 1 base and J by 2 bases, with 6 bases between. The DNA of the CDR3 is TGTGCCAGCTCACCACAAGGGCCTGGGGCCAACGTCCTGACTTTC. This translates into CASSPQGPGANVLTF.

The CDR3 reads CATSMEQGRNQPQHF. The DNA for the CDR3 is TGTGCCACCAGCATGGAGCAGGGCCGCAATCAGCCCCAGCATTTT. The V call is TRBV15, the J call TRBJ1-5; the D gene is possibly TRBD1 (5 bases). Between the trimmed V and J ends, which lost 4 bases and 2 bases, there was a span of 12 bases. The CDR3 contains 15 residues. Germline V CDR1 and CDR2: LNHNV, YYDKDF (reference sequence).

CDR3 protein: CASSQEILGQGTYEQYF. The DNA for the CDR3 is TGCGCCAGCAGCCAAGAAATCTTAGGACAGGGTACCTACGAGCAGTACTTC. The chain recombines TRBV4-3 with TRBJ2-7, with TRBD1 matching over 8 bases. This CDR3 spans 17 amino acids. V trimming: 0 bases; J trimming: 2 bases; junction bases outside the gene matches: 9. CDR1 LGHNA and CDR2 YSLEER come from the germline V gene.

This clonotype was picked up a small number of times. This rearrangement joins TRBV24-1 to TRBJ2-1, with TRBD1 identical over 7 bases. The length of the CDR3 is 12 residues. Germline assignment: CDR1 KGHDR and CDR2 SFDVKD. Trimming cost V 9 bases and J 4 bases; bases outside gene matches: 2. CDR3: CATGTEYNEQFF. In nucleotides, the CDR3 is TGTGCCACCGGGACAGAATACAATGAGCAGTTCTTC.

The rearrangement uses TRBV9 and TRBJ2-2; D might be TRBD2 (5 bases). This CDR3 comprises 15 residues. Per germline, CDR1 SGDLS and CDR2 YYNGEE. Trimming stripped 4 bases from V and 2 bases from J, with 12 bases between. CDR3: CASSRRGGNTGELFF. CDR3 bases: TGTGCCAGCAGCCGCCGAGGAGGAAACACCGGGGAGCTGTTTTTT.